A single sample gave rise to the 23 T cell receptor beta chains below, sequenced in a study of chemoradiotherapy in HPV16-positive cancers. Clones were read by immunoSEQ multiplex PCR, and TCRdb kept only the in-frame ones, dropping some. This sample has a few thousand clones, with 90% to 95% found just once. The biological material was taken from a patient who underwent chemoradiotherapy. These receptors were collected from a human donor with HPV-associated anogenital cancer.

The V call is TRBV6-6, the J call TRBJ2-7; D possibly matches TRBD1 or TRBD2 (5 bases each). Trimming stripped 0 bases from V and 0 bases from J, with 12 bases between. The CDR3 sequence is 16 residues long. CDR1 and CDR2 (germline): MNHNY, SVGAGI (reference sequence). The CDR3 sequence is CASSYSPRDASYEQYF. CDR3 DNA: TGTGCCAGCAGTTACTCGCCCCGGGACGCCTCCTACGAGCAGTACTTC.

V usage is TRBV7-2 and J usage is TRBJ2-1, with D tentatively TRBD2 (5 bases). The length of the CDR3 is 15 residues. Germline V gives CDR1 SGHTA, CDR2 FQGNSA. Trimming took 7 bases from V and 6 from J, leaving 19 bases between them. In DNA, the CDR3 is TGTGCCAGCACTCCTCTGGGTAGGGAGAGCAATGAGCAGTTCTTC. Translation: CASTPLGRESNEQFF.

This chain joins TRBV7-8 and TRBJ2-7; D uncertain. The V gene lost 5 bases and the J gene lost 3 bases, with 11 bases spanning the gap. The CDR3 has 13 residues. Germline loops: CDR1 SGHVS, CDR2 FQNEAQ. The CDR3, as DNA: TGTGCCAGCAGCGAGACCCGGCTCTACGAGCAGTACTTC. Translation: CASSETRLYEQYF. Full variable domain (outside the CDR3, taken from reference TRBV7-8 and TRBJ2-7): GAGVSQSPRYKVAKRGQDVALRCDPISGHVSLFWYQQALGQGPEFLTYFQNEAQLDKSGLPSDRFFAERPEGSVSTLKIQRTQQEDSAVYLCASSETRLYEQYFGPGTRLTVT.

V usage is TRBV5-1 and J usage is TRBJ2-3; 8 nucleotides align to TRBD1. Unmatched junction bases numbered 3, after V lost 4 bases and J lost 2 bases. This CDR3 is 14 amino acids long. Per the germline V gene, CDR1 is SGHRS and CDR2 is YFSETQ. CDR3 coding DNA: TGCGCCAGCAGCCCGGGACAGGACACAGATACGCAGTATTTT. The encoded protein is CASSPGQDTDTQYF.

The CDR3: CAWSLESRGFLEAFF. The CDR3 coding sequence is TGTGCCTGGAGCCTCGAAAGTCGGGGGTTTCTAGAAGCTTTCTTT. The rearrangement links TRBV30 to TRBJ1-1, with TRBD1 as a possible D gene (5 bases). Trimming shortened V by 3 bases and J by 8 bases, and 22 bases separated the two germline ends. This CDR3 is 15 amino acids long. Per germline, CDR1 GTSNPN and CDR2 SVGIG (reference sequence).

This clone showed up just once. The V gene is TRBV5-8, the J gene TRBJ1-5; D might be TRBD1 (6 bases). Germline V CDR1 and CDR2: SGHTS, YDEGEE. CDR3 length: 15 amino acids. Trimming stripped 7 bases from V and 1 base from J, with 15 bases between. The CDR3 bases are TGTGCCAGCGGATCCGGGGGGCGAAGCAATCAGCCCCAGCATTTT. Amino acids: CASGSGGRSNQPQHF.

This chain connects TRBV7-2 to TRBJ2-2; TRBD1 matches at 8 bases. CDR3 length: 17 amino acids. Trimming cost V 6 bases and J 1 base; bases outside gene matches: 10. Germline CDR1 is SGHTA and CDR2 is FQGNSA. CDR3 in amino acids: CASSMNRGIGNTGELFF. The CDR3 DNA is TGTGCCAGCAGTATGAACAGGGGGATTGGGAACACCGGGGAGCTGTTTTTT.

The chain combines TRBV6-5 with TRBJ2-2, with TRBD1 as a possible D gene (6 bases). The length of the CDR3 is 16 residues. The germline V gene encodes CDR1 MNHEY and CDR2 SVGAGI. V was cut by 4 bases and J by 4 bases, with 16 bases left in between. Here the CDR3 DNA reads TGTGCCAGCAGTTCGCCGGGCAGGGGAGTCACCGGGGAGCTGTTTTTT. Protein sequence: CASSSPGRGVTGELFF.

V gene TRBV29-1 combines with J gene TRBJ1-2, with TRBD1 matching 7 bases. This CDR3 is 12 amino acids long. Germline V lookup: CDR1 SQVTM, CDR2 ANQGSEA. J gave up 1 base and V 7 bases, and 3 bases lay outside the gene matches. The chain's CDR3 is CSDRDSNYGYTF. The DNA for the CDR3 is TGCAGCGACCGGGACAGTAACTATGGCTACACCTTC.

The J gene is TRBJ2-3, the V gene TRBV4-1; 15 nucleotides align to TRBD2. Germline V gene sequence: CDR1 MGHRA, CDR2 YSYEKL. Losses at the gene ends were 3 bases for V and 4 bases for J; bases not matched to a gene: 8. The CDR3 length is 18 residues. In DNA form, the CDR3 reads TGCGCCAGCAGCCACTGGACTAGCGGGGGGGCCACTCCAGATACGCAGTATTTT. The encoded protein is CASSHWTSGGATPDTQYF.

This rearrangement joins TRBV9 to TRBJ1-6; maybe TRBD1 (5 bases). The CDR3 spans 14 residues. Trimming stripped 3 bases from V and 9 bases from J, with 13 bases between. Germline CDR1 reads SGDLS; CDR2 reads YYNGEE. CDR3 in amino acids: CASSGAGIRSPLHF. DNA of the CDR3: TGTGCCAGCAGCGGGGCAGGGATTCGTTCACCCCTCCACTTT.

The rearrangement uses TRBV5-1 and TRBJ2-5, with TRBD2 as a possible D gene (5 bases). V lost 0 bases and J 2 bases, leaving 14 bases between the germline ends. The CDR3 is 16 amino acids. Germline V gene lookup returns CDR1 SGHRS and CDR2 YFSETQ. CDR3 amino acids: CASSLGSRSGQETQYF. CDR3 DNA: TGCGCCAGCAGCTTGGGCTCTCGGTCGGGACAAGAGACCCAGTACTTC.

This chain joins TRBV5-1 and TRBJ2-3; 7 bases map to TRBD1. CDR1 and CDR2 (germline): SGHRS, YFSETQ. Trimming took 1 base from V and 5 from J; bases not matched to a gene: 7. The CDR3 is 15 amino acids. CDR3 DNA sequence: TGCGCCAGCAGCTTGTTGGCAGGACAGGTAGATACGCAGTATTTT. This codes for CASSLLAGQVDTQYF.

V usage is TRBV5-1 and J usage is TRBJ1-1; D is ambiguous. Trimming shortened V by 4 bases and J by 5 bases, and 24 bases separated the two germline ends. The CDR3 is 17 residues long. Germline lookup yields CDR1 SGHRS and CDR2 YFSETQ. The CDR3 region is CASSPEKAQRRGTEAFF. The CDR3 DNA sequence: TGCGCCAGCAGCCCGGAGAAGGCCCAAAGGCGAGGAACTGAAGCTTTCTTT.

The chain links TRBV5-6 to TRBJ1-1; 7 nucleotides line up with TRBD1. The ends lost 2 bases at V and 2 bases at J; junction bases unmatched: 6. Germline CDR1 reads SGHDT; CDR2 reads YYEEEE. CDR3 size: 15 residues. The CDR3 coding sequence is TGTGCCAGCAGCTTTTTTGGACAGGCAAACACTGAAGCTTTCTTT. It specifies CASSFFGQANTEAFF.

The chain has TRBV7-8 and TRBJ2-3; D gene ambiguous. Germline V gives CDR1 SGHVS, CDR2 FQNEAQ. V lost 1 base and J lost 4, with 12 bases in between. The CDR3 length is 15 residues. CDR3: CASSLGLERADTQYF. The CDR3 bases are TGTGCCAGCAGCTTAGGTCTAGAAAGGGCAGATACGCAGTATTTT.

The gene calls are TRBV5-8 and TRBJ1-5; D remains unclear. Germline V gene lookup returns CDR1 SGHTS and CDR2 YDEGEE. With 4 bases removed from V and 3 bases from J, the gap between germline ends came to 11 bases. The CDR3 is 14 residues long. The CDR3 reads CASSPYRANQPQHF. CDR3 DNA sequence: TGTGCCAGCAGCCCCTACAGAGCCAATCAGCCCCAGCATTTT.

V and J are TRBV4-3 and TRBJ2-4; 7 bases agree with TRBD1. Germline trimming cut 1 base from V and 3 bases from J; bases unmatched to any gene: 6. From germline, CDR1 is LGHNA and CDR2 YSLEER. The CDR3 loop spans 16 amino acids. DNA of the CDR3: TGCGCCAGCAGCCAAGTAAGGGGGCTGGGCAAAAACATTCAGTACTTC. Translation: CASSQVRGLGKNIQYF.

V is TRBV28 and J is TRBJ2-7; no definite D call. Germline CDR1 reads MDHEN; CDR2 reads SYDVKM. V shed 1 base and J shed 5 bases, with 12 bases lying between them. This CDR3 has 14 amino acids. The CDR3 DNA follows: TGTGCCAGCAGTTTATACGGGTTACGGGACGAGCAGTACTTC. Translated: CASSLYGLRDEQYF.

The genes are TRBV7-2 and TRBJ2-1, with 14 bases aligning to TRBD2. The CDR3 loop spans 18 amino acids. Germline CDR1 SGHTA, CDR2 FQGNSA. V lost 5 bases, J lost 8 bases, and 14 bases stayed unmatched. The CDR3 region has the DNA TGTGCCAGCAGCCCCCAGACTAGCGGGGGGGCCTTTTACTATGAGCAGTTCTTC. Protein product: CASSPQTSGGAFYYEQFF.

V usage is TRBV2 and J usage is TRBJ1-5, with D tentatively TRBD1 (5 bases). The CDR3 runs 15 residues. Trimming cost V 6 bases and J 2 bases, with 14 bases left between them. Looked up from germline, CDR1 is SNHLY and CDR2 is FYNNEI. The CDR3 loop reads CASSPQTVGNQPQHF. As DNA, the CDR3 is TGTGCCAGCAGCCCCCAGACAGTGGGCAATCAGCCCCAGCATTTT.

This chain connects TRBV30 to TRBJ1-4; D is perhaps TRBD1 (6 bases). Germline CDR1 reads GTSNPN; CDR2 reads SVGIG (reference sequence). V lost 2 bases to trimming and J lost 3 bases, with 22 bases between them. This CDR3 has 18 amino acids. CDR3 DNA: TGTGCCTGGAGTTCAGGGACACAAGTCATGTTGGCTAATGAAAAACTGTTTTTT. This sequence encodes CAWSSGTQVMLANEKLFF. Variable domain in full (rest from reference TRBV30 and TRBJ1-4): SQTIHQWPATLVQPVGSPLSLECTVEGTSNPNLYWYRQAAGRGLQLLFYSVGIGQISSEVPQNLSASRPQDRQFILSSKKLLLSDSGFYLCAWSSGTQVMLANEKLFFGSGTQLSVL.

V and J are TRBV5-1 and TRBJ1-6; 7 bases fit TRBD1. V gave up 2 bases and J gave up 8 bases; unmatched junction bases: 7. CDR1 is SGHRS and CDR2 is YFSETQ in the germline V gene. CDR3 size: 15 residues. CDR3 amino acids: CASSLQGSFYSPLHF. In DNA form, the CDR3 reads TGCGCCAGCAGCTTACAGGGGTCTTTCTATTCACCCCTCCACTTT.